These 19 T cell receptor beta chains were sequenced from one sample in a study of shared clonotypes between healthy human individuals. TCRdb's copy holds only in-frame clones and misses some; the assay was immunoSEQ multiplex PCR. Here the sample spans around 500,000 clones, around 80% being singletons. Material for sequencing was PBMCs. These receptors all stem from a woman aged 40 to 49 in good health. Some clones in this sample may be carry-over from other donors' samples.

The rearrangement links TRBV5-6 to TRBJ2-5, with D possibly matching TRBD2 (5 bases). The CDR3 extends over 16 amino acids. CDR1 is SGHDT, CDR2 YYEEEE, per germline. The V end lost 2 bases, the J end lost 5 bases, and 19 bases lay between the germline ends. Here the CDR3 reads CASSLIRRALGETQYF. For the CDR3, the DNA is TGTGCCAGCAGCTTAATTCGGCGGGCACTCGGGGAGACCCAGTACTTC. The complete variable domain, with remaining parts taken from reference TRBV5-6 and TRBJ2-5, reads DAGVTQSPTHLIKTRGQQVTLRCSPKSGHDTVSWYQQALGQGPQFIFQYYEEEERQRGNFPDRFSGHQFPNYSSELNVNALLLGDSALYLCASSLIRRALGETQYFGPGTRLLVL.

The V gene is TRBV5-1, the J gene TRBJ2-1; D gene ambiguous. CDR1 and CDR2 from the germline V gene are SGHRS and YFSETQ. The CDR3 length is 12 residues. The germline V and J ends were trimmed by 2 bases and 9 bases, with 9 bases remaining between them. The CDR3 loop is CASSFELGEQFF. CDR3 bases: TGCGCCAGCAGCTTCGAGTTGGGTGAGCAGTTCTTC.

V usage is TRBV28 and J usage is TRBJ2-7, with D hard to call. Germline V gene lookup returns CDR1 MDHEN and CDR2 SYDVKM. CDR3 size: 14 residues. The ends were cut back, 3 bases at V and 3 bases at J, with 12 bases in the middle. The CDR3 DNA sequence: TGTGCCAGCAGTTTCGGCATTTGGGGCTACGAGCAGTACTTC. Its protein product is CASSFGIWGYEQYF.

This chain uses TRBV7-6 with TRBJ2-1; 13 bases map to TRBD2. The ends lost 5 bases at V and 0 bases at J; junction bases unmatched: 4. The CDR3 runs 17 residues. Germline values: CDR1 SGHVS, CDR2 FNYEAQ. DNA of the CDR3: TGTGCCAGCAGCCGGTGGACTAGCGGGAGCTCCTACAATGAGCAGTTCTTC. This translates into CASSRWTSGSSYNEQFF.

V and J are TRBV2 and TRBJ2-5, with D perhaps matching TRBD1 or TRBD2 (6 bases each). CDR1 SNHLY and CDR2 FYNNEI come from the germline V gene. This CDR3 contains 14 residues. Trimming shortened V by 6 bases and J by 7 bases, and 18 bases separated the two germline ends. CDR3 protein: CASSGGAPWGTQYF. In DNA, the CDR3 is TGTGCCAGCAGCGGGGGCGCGCCCTGGGGGACCCAGTACTTC.

This clone was picked up one time. Since the CDR3 does not end with the conserved phenylalanine or tryptophan, this likely comes from a read error. The chain joins TRBV18 to TRBJ1-2; the D is unclear. CDR3 length equals 13 residues. V was trimmed by 3 bases and J by 6 bases, leaving 11 bases between them. Germline CDR1 and CDR2: KGHSH and LQKENI. This chain's CDR3 is CASSPVQADGYTL. CDR3 bases: TGTGCCAGCTCACCGGTCCAGGCCGATGGCTACACCCTC.

This clone has just a few counts. The CDR3 region is CASSQEVEQGRNYGYTF. CDR3 in DNA: TGCGCCAGCAGCCAAGAGGTGGAACAGGGGCGGAACTATGGCTACACCTTC. V and J are TRBV4-3 and TRBJ1-2; 7 bases are shared with TRBD1. Germline V CDR1 and CDR2: LGHNA, YSLEER. V trimming: 0 bases; J trimming: 2 bases; junction bases outside the gene matches: 9. The CDR3 has 17 amino acids.

To note about this clone: A much larger clone differs from this one at a single base, so this may be a read error. The chain is built from TRBV5-8 and TRBJ1-1, with a possible D match to TRBD1 (5 bases). The CDR3 consists of 14 residues. The germline V gene has CDR1 SGHTS and CDR2 YDEGEE. The V gene lost 4 bases and the J gene lost 11 bases, with 21 bases spanning the gap. In DNA, the CDR3 is TGTGCCAGCAGCACGAGGACAAATTTGATGGGGGCTTTCTTT. Its protein product is CASSTRTNLMGAFF. Supplemented by reference TRBV5-8 and TRBJ1-1, the full variable domain reads EAGVTQSPTHLIKTRGQQATLRCSPISGHTSVYWYQQALGLGLQFLLWYDEGEERNRGNFPPRFSGRQFPNYSSELNVNALELEDSALYLCASSTRTNLMGAFFGQGTRLTVV.

The chain uses TRBV6-1 and TRBJ2-1; D could derive from TRBD1 or TRBD2 (5 bases each). This CDR3 contains 15 residues. Germline values: CDR1 MNHNS, CDR2 SASEGT. V lost 7 bases, J lost 10 bases, and 23 bases lay in between. CDR3 sequence reads: CASTSGLAVGEEQFF. The DNA for the CDR3 is TGTGCCAGCACCTCAGGGCTGGCCGTTGGGGAGGAGCAGTTCTTC.

This clone has just one count. V usage is TRBV7-2 and J usage is TRBJ2-5, with D possibly TRBD2 on 5 matching bases. The CDR3 length is 14 residues. The germline V gene has CDR1 SGHTA and CDR2 FQGNSA. V was clipped by 5 bases and J by 5 bases, with 15 bases between them. The CDR3 spells CASSGFPGGETQYF. As DNA, the CDR3 is TGTGCCAGCAGCGGTTTCCCTGGCGGGGAGACCCAGTACTTC.

The chain has TRBV27 and TRBJ2-7; 7 nucleotides align to TRBD1. The germline V gene encodes CDR1 MNHEY and CDR2 SMNVEV (reference sequence). J gave up 2 bases and V 3 bases, and 1 base lay outside the gene matches. The CDR3 totals 13 residues. The CDR3 protein is CASSLGQTYEQYF. In DNA, the CDR3 is TGTGCCAGCAGTTTGGGACAGACCTACGAGCAGTACTTC.

The chain has TRBV30 and TRBJ1-6; a possible D gene is TRBD1 (5 bases). The CDR3 is 22 residues long. V lost 2 bases and J lost 2, with 31 bases in between. Germline CDR1 reads GTSNPN; CDR2 reads SVGIG (reference sequence). The DNA for the CDR3 is TGTGCCTGGAGTCCATATTATTCCGTCGGACACGCGAAAGCCCCCTATAATTCACCCCTCCACTTT. It yields the protein CAWSPYYSVGHAKAPYNSPLHF.

The chain recombines TRBV18 with TRBJ2-1; TRBD2 matches at 7 bases. CDR3 length equals 15 residues. The germline V gene encodes CDR1 KGHSH and CDR2 LQKENI. V lost 5 bases to trimming and J lost 8 bases; unmatched junction nucleotides: 12. CDR3 in amino acids: CASSTIGLVGDEQFF. The CDR3 bases are TGTGCCAGCTCAACGATTGGACTAGTCGGCGATGAGCAGTTCTTC.

The chain joins TRBV14 to TRBJ2-7, with 10 bases aligning to TRBD1. Trimming cost V 5 bases and J 3 bases; bases outside gene matches: 7. This CDR3 region has 15 residues. From germline, CDR1 is SGHDN and CDR2 FVKESK. As DNA, the CDR3 is TGTGCCAGCAGCAATCGACAGGGGGCAGGCTACGAGCAGTACTTC. It encodes CASSNRQGAGYEQYF.

Points on this clone: It differs at one base from a far larger clone, so likely a read error. V is TRBV5-6 and J is TRBJ1-2; D is undetermined. This CDR3 contains 14 residues. Germline CDR1 reads SGHDT; CDR2 reads YYEEEE. DNA of the CDR3: TGTGTCAGCAGCTTGGGCCCGGGTTGGAGTGGCTACACCTTC. It encodes CVSSLGPGWSGYTF.

CDR3 amino acids: CASSFAQGAVGYEQYF. CDR3 bases: TGTGCCAGCAGTTTCGCTCAGGGGGCAGTCGGCTACGAGCAGTACTTC. The rearrangement uses TRBV28 and TRBJ2-5; 8 nucleotides align to TRBD1. The DNA end is a closer match to TRBJ2-7, so the J assignment may be wrong. The length of the CDR3 is 16 residues. CDR1 is MDHEN, CDR2 SYDVKM, per germline.

The CDR3, as DNA: TGTGCCAGCCTGCCGTTCGGGGCCAACGTCCTGACTTTC. Its translation: CASLPFGANVLTF. The rearrangement links TRBV30 to TRBJ2-6; no clear D. Trimming took off 8 bases at V and 4 bases at J, with 12 bases between the two ends. Germline V CDR1 and CDR2: GTSNPN, SVGIG (reference sequence). This CDR3 contains 13 residues.

This chain joins TRBV12-5 and TRBJ2-5, with TRBD2 matching 11 bases. The CDR3 extends over 14 amino acids. J was trimmed by 3 bases and V by 5 bases; bases with no gene match: 2. Per the germline V gene, CDR1 is LGHNT and CDR2 is FRNRAP. The CDR3 is CASGPGLAEETQYF. CDR3 nucleotide sequence: TGTGCTAGTGGTCCGGGACTAGCGGAAGAGACCCAGTACTTC.

This clone was counted at least ten times. The V gene is TRBV6-5, the J gene TRBJ2-3, with D uncertain. Trimming pared 0 bases from V and 3 bases from J, leaving 7 bases between. Germline CDR1 is MNHEY and CDR2 is SVGAGI. This CDR3 contains 14 residues. The CDR3 reads CASSYSEETDTQYF. In nucleotides, the CDR3 is TGTGCCAGCAGTTACTCAGAGGAGACAGATACGCAGTATTTT.